The 13 T cell receptor beta chains below were found in one sample sequenced in a study of T cells in women clearing cervical HPV infection. Generated by immunoSEQ multiplex PCR, the TCRdb table keeps only in-frame clones and is missing some. This table holds 10,000 to 15,000 clones. Sequenced material: blood buffy coat. Every receptor here comes from a woman aged 18 to 75 with a cervical HPV16 infection that either progressed to CIN3+ or cleared (not recorded which).

Incomplete CDR3 DNA: TGCAGTGCTTTAGGACTAGCGGGGCCGCGAGATACG. Amino acid sequence: CSALGLAGPRDT. Given in full, the CDR3 is CSALGLAGPRDTQYF. V is TRBV20-1 and J is TRBJ2-3, with TRBD2 matching 12 bases. The read ends 3 residues before the CDR3 terminus; that terminus is restored from the germline J gene. The germline V gene encodes CDR1 DFQATT and CDR2 SNEGSKA (reference sequence). V shed 5 bases, J shed 5 bases, and the junction held 8 bases outside the gene matches. This CDR3 spans 15 amino acids.

A word on this clone: The read finishes 3 residues shy of the CDR3 end, and the germline J gene is used to complete it. The chain combines TRBV7-2 with TRBJ1-1; a weak D match, TRBD1 (6 bases). The ends were cut back, 1 base at V and 5 bases at J, with 11 bases in the middle. This CDR3 region has 14 residues. Per the germline V gene, CDR1 is SGHTA and CDR2 is FQGNSA. The CDR3 is CASSLVPRGTEAFF. The covered CDR3 bases are TGTGCCAGCAGCTTAGTACCCAGGGGAACTGAA.

A remark on this clone: The CDR3 end falls 3 residues outside the read, so it is completed with the germline J gene. The chain recombines TRBV20-1 with TRBJ2-5, with 14 bases matching TRBD2. There are 15 residues in the CDR3. V gave up 6 bases and J gave up 5 bases; unmatched junction bases: 8. Germline CDR1 and CDR2: DFQATT and SNEGSKA (reference sequence). The covered CDR3 bases are TGCAGTGCCCGGACTAGCGGGGGGTTAATCGAGACC. This translates into CSARTSGGLIET. The entire CDR3 protein is CSARTSGGLIETQYF.

Points on this clone: The observed sequence ends 3 residues before the CDR3 terminus, with the missing tail filled in from the germline J gene. The V and J genes are TRBV5-6 and TRBJ2-3, with D possibly being TRBD2 (5 bases). The CDR3 has 13 residues. Germline values: CDR1 SGHDT, CDR2 YYEEEE. This CDR3 reads CASSLGAGQPQYF. The covered CDR3 bases are TGTGCCAGCAGCTTGGGGGCGGGTCAGCCG. Looking up the rest from reference TRBV5-6 and TRBJ2-3 gives the full variable domain: DAGVTQSPTHLIKTRGQQVTLRCSPKSGHDTVSWYQQALGQGPQFIFQYYEEEERQRGNFPDRFSGHQFPNYSSELNVNALLLGDSALYLCASSLGAGQPQYFGPGTRLTVL.

To note about this clone: Coverage ceases 3 residues before the CDR3 finishes, and the germline J gene fills in the end. J is TRBJ2-5 and V is TRBV11-2, with D tentatively TRBD2 (6 bases). V shed 6 bases and J shed 5 bases, with 19 bases lying between them. Germline V gene lookup returns CDR1 SGHAT and CDR2 FQNNGV. The CDR3 extends over 15 amino acids. CDR3 DNA (partial): TGTGCCAGCAGGGACCAGGGAGGTGGGAAGGAGACC. Amino acid sequence: CASRDQGGGKET. The CDR3 reads in full as CASRDQGGGKETQYF.

Note on this clone: The CDR3 end is not reached by the read, which stops 3 residues before it; the germline J gene fills it in. The V and J genes are TRBV20-1 and TRBJ2-5, with D tentatively TRBD1 (5 bases). The CDR3 spans 14 residues. CDR1 and CDR2 (germline): DFQATT, SNEGSKA (reference sequence). Trimming pared 5 bases from V and 5 bases from J, leaving 18 bases between. CDR3 bases read: TGCAGTGCTCCTGAGTGGGGTGCAGGGGAGACC. Translated, it gives CSAPEWGAGET. The whole CDR3 region reads CSAPEWGAGETQYF.

Of note for this clone: The read ends 3 residues shy of where the CDR3 ends; the end is completed using the germline J gene. The rearrangement joins TRBV14 to TRBJ1-2, with 7 bases matching TRBD1. The V gene's germline CDR1 is SGHDN and CDR2 FVKESK. The CDR3 is 16 amino acids. The CDR3 bases that were read are TGTGCCAGCAGCCAAGAAAAGGGTACAGGGGCGGTTAGC. Protein: CASSQEKGTGAVS. The full CDR3 is CASSQEKGTGAVSYTF.

Worth noting for this clone: The missing CDR3 end, 3 residues past where the read stops, is filled in from the germline J gene. The rearrangement uses TRBV19 and TRBJ2-3, with a weak D call TRBD1 (6 bases). V was trimmed by 7 bases and J by 6 bases, leaving 14 bases between them. The V gene's germline CDR1 is LNHDA and CDR2 SQIVND (reference sequence). This CDR3 is built from 13 residues. The part of the CDR3 DNA that was read is TGTGCCAGTAACCAATACAGGGCGGATACG. Amino acids: CASNQYRADT. Given in full, the CDR3 is CASNQYRADTQYF.

Turning to this clone: The read ends 3 residues early relative to the CDR3; the germline J gene fills the gap. The chain recombines TRBV6-2 or TRBV6-3 with TRBJ2-3; 10 bases agree with TRBD1. The germline CDR1 and CDR2 sequences are MNHEY and SVGEGT. Trimming took 5 bases from V and 6 from J; bases not matched to a gene: 5. The length of the CDR3 is 14 residues. The sequenced part of the CDR3 DNA is TGTGCCAGCAGTCACGACAGGGGGCTTGATACG. Its translation: CASSHDRGLDT. The CDR3 in its entirety is CASSHDRGLDTQYF.

Details on this clone: The read ends 3 residues shy of where the CDR3 ends; the end is completed using the germline J gene. The genes are TRBV20-1 and TRBJ2-2, with 9 bases that match TRBD1. The V segment lost 7 bases and the J segment 2 bases; nucleotides outside the gene matches: 5. Germline values: CDR1 DFQATT, CDR2 SNEGSKA (reference sequence). The CDR3 has 14 amino acids. The CDR3 protein is CSVQGAGNTGELFF. The sequenced part of the CDR3 DNA is TGCAGTGTACAGGGGGCGGGAAACACCGGGGAG.

Notes on this clone: Sequencing ends 3 residues short of the CDR3 end; the germline J gene provides the rest. This chain joins TRBV2 and TRBJ2-1, with 9 bases fitting TRBD1. Germline loops: CDR1 SNHLY, CDR2 FYNNEI. With V trimmed by 8 bases and J by 7 bases, 12 bases remained unmatched. The CDR3 extends over 15 amino acids. CDR3 bases read: TGTGCCAGCCACCTAGAGGGGACAGGGTTGAATGAG. It codes for CASHLEGTGLNE. The whole CDR3 sequence reads CASHLEGTGLNEQFF.

A remark on this clone: The sequenced fragment ends 3 residues before the CDR3 boundary, so the rest is inferred from the germline J gene. The rearrangement links TRBV7-9 to TRBJ2-1; D ambiguous. The V and J ends lost 3 bases and 4 bases respectively, with 7 bases between them. There are 13 residues in the CDR3. Germline assignment: CDR1 SEHNR and CDR2 FQNEAQ (reference sequence). CDR3 bases read: TGTGCCAGCAGCTTGAACAGTTACAATGAG. The encoded protein is CASSLNSYNE. The full CDR3 reads CASSLNSYNEQFF.

This clone shows up as medium-sized by frequency. The read finishes 3 residues shy of the CDR3 end, and the germline J gene is used to complete it. V and J are TRBV6-2 or TRBV6-3 and TRBJ1-6; TRBD1 matches 9 bases. The germline V gene has CDR1 MNHEY and CDR2 SVGEGT. V shed 5 bases, J shed 7 bases, and the junction held 6 bases outside the gene matches. This CDR3 contains 15 residues. The CDR3 is CASSTWTGENSPLHF. CDR3 bases read: TGTGCCAGCAGTACCTGGACAGGGGAGAATTCACCC.